Below are 5 T cell receptor beta chains sequenced from a single sample in a study of cytomegalovirus exposure and HLA in healthy donors. The PCR contained 60 Vbeta and 13 Jbeta primers. The data were produced by immunoSEQ multiplex PCR, yet TCRdb's version contains in-frame clones alone and is incomplete. The repertoire holds under 55,000 clones, with 65% to 85% as singletons. The specimen was PBMCs. The receptors originated from a man aged 18 to 29 in good health and CMV-seronegative.

The gene calls are TRBV28 and TRBJ2-2, with no clear D. The V and J ends lost 6 bases and 7 bases respectively, with 12 bases between them. CDR1 and CDR2 (germline): MDHEN, SYDVKM. The CDR3 sequence is 13 residues long. This chain's CDR3 is CASSSFIDGELFF. Written as DNA, the CDR3 is TGTGCCAGCAGCAGTTTTATTGACGGGGAGCTGTTTTTT.

The chain joins TRBV5-1 to TRBJ2-5; 14 nucleotides agree with TRBD2. CDR1 SGHRS and CDR2 YFSETQ come from the germline V gene. With V trimmed by 4 bases and J by 1 base, 6 bases remained unmatched. CDR3 length equals 17 residues. CDR3 nucleotide sequence: TGCGCCAGCAGCAGAAACGGACTAGCGGGAGGCCAAGAGACCCAGTACTTC. It codes for CASSRNGLAGGQETQYF.

V and J are TRBV7-2 and TRBJ2-5; 9 nucleotides match TRBD1. Trimming took 4 bases from V and 5 from J; bases not matched to a gene: 5. Looked up from germline, CDR1 is SGHTA and CDR2 is FQGNSA. The CDR3 extends over 14 amino acids. The CDR3 DNA sequence: TGTGCCAGCAGCTCTACAGGGGGCAAGGAGACCCAGTACTTC. Encoded protein: CASSSTGGKETQYF. The full variable domain, in which reference TRBV7-2 and TRBJ2-5 provide the parts outside the CDR3, is GAGVSQSPSNKVTEKGKDVELRCDPISGHTALYWYRQSLGQGLEFLIYFQGNSAPDKSGLPSDRFSAERTGGSVSTLTIQRTQQEDSAVYLCASSSTGGKETQYFGPGTRLLVL.

The table lists this clone with a few counts. The J gene is TRBJ1-5, the V gene TRBV28; a possible D gene is TRBD1 (5 bases). In germline, CDR1 is MDHEN, CDR2 SYDVKM. The V gene lost 6 bases and the J gene lost 7 bases, with 7 bases spanning the gap. The CDR3 is 11 residues long. The CDR3 DNA sequence: TGTGCCAGCAGCGGGGGACAGCCCCAGCATTTT. This translates into CASSGGQPQHF.

The rearrangement joins TRBV29-1 to TRBJ1-1; the match to TRBD1 covers 12 bases. The CDR3 runs to 14 residues. Unmatched junction bases numbered 10, after V lost 7 bases and J lost 7 bases. Germline CDR1 and CDR2: SQVTM and ANQGSEA. The CDR3 DNA follows: TGCAGCGCCGGGACAGGGGGCGTCGGCGGTGAAGCTTTCTTT. Protein sequence: CSAGTGGVGGEAFF.